This T cell receptor beta chain emerged from a study of blood T cell repertoires in COVID-19. Looking at the study overall: For recovered donors of Cohort 3, there were two negative PCRs, clearance, or symptom resolution. Sources were T cells, B-cell-depleted T cells, or PBMCs; the material itself was cDNA or gDNA.

The repertoire was sequenced with immunoSEQ multiplex PCR; TCRdb's copy has only in-frame clones and lacks some. This sample carries around 300,000 clones, 85% to 90% of them seen once, and the ten largest clones take 2% to 2.5%. Comments on this clone: A much larger clonotype is one base distant, so this may be a read error.

Losses at the gene ends were 4 bases for V and 1 base for J; bases not matched to a gene: 2. The CDR3 is made up of 15 amino acids. The germline V gene encodes CDR1 MNHEY and CDR2 SVGEGT. Cohort allocation depended upon clinical history that participants reported. The receptor was isolated from an older woman in a cohort exposed to, infected with or recovered from COVID-19 (not recorded which). The source material was PBMCs or T cells enriched from blood (not recorded which). This chain uses TRBV6-2 or TRBV6-3 with TRBJ2-3, with 10 positions matching TRBD2. The CDR3, as DNA: TGTGCCAGCAGTTCCGGGACTAGCGGCACAGATACGCAGTATTTT. Translating gives CASSSGTSGTDTQYF.